This T cell receptor beta chain came from a study of regulatory T cells in long-lasting Graves disease. Findings and caveats of the study: With persistent disease, TRBV28, TRBJ1-2 and TRBJ2-5 were the favored segments.

This clonotype was counted ten times or more. Antigen unknown. HTBI primers from iRepertoire and Arm-PCR of CDR3 regions yielded the TCR beta libraries. MiXCR, applied by TCRdb to the multiplex PCR reads, yields one record per CDR3 protein. Among about 540,000 distinct CDR3 sequences, approximately 12% were seen once, and the ten largest hold roughly a tenth. Noted time point: newly diagnosed GD, antithyroid drugs for less than 3 months. RNA extracted from PBMCs served as the sequencing template. Germline V CDR1 and CDR2: MDHEN, SYDVKM. Trimming stripped 5 bases from V and 2 bases from J, with 17 bases between. The CDR3 is 16 amino acids. The same data also went into a second study, on T cells in Graves' hyperthyroidism and ophthalmopathy. That source reports: Graves' hyperthyroidism qualified as stable when ophthalmopathy did not progress within 18 months. The TCR CDR3 was amplified in a first-round RT-PCR using the HTBI primer set.

The genes are TRBV28 and TRBJ2-3; no definite D call. The sequencing used peripheral blood mononuclear cells (PBMCs), collected at new diagnosis, from a patient treated with antithyroid drugs. This sequence originates from a man aged 25 to 45 with Graves disease. CDR3 nucleotides: TGTGCCAGCAGTGCGGCCCGGAGAATCATCACAGATACGCAGTATTTT. This encodes CASSAARRIITDTQYF.